A selection of T cell receptor beta chains follows, all from one sample in a study of shared clonotypes between healthy human individuals. The method was immunoSEQ multiplex PCR; TCRdb's version includes in-frame clones alone and lacks a portion of them. The sample yields some 980,000 clones, 60% to 85% seen once. Material for sequencing was memory CD4+ T cells sorted from blood. The receptors here all came from a man aged 18 to 29 in good health. CDR3s include the opening cysteine and the closing phenylalanine or tryptophan. A D gene is named only where the DNA matches it firmly. Some rows mark clone size as missing; the rest say once, few, many or name a class of expanded clone.

j_gene: TRBJ2-2; abundance: -; v_gene: TRBV9; len: 14; d_gene: -; CDR3nt: TGTGCCAGCAGCGCTCGTTCGAACACCGGGGAGCTGTTTTTT; CDR3aa: CASSARSNTGELFF
j_gene: TRBJ2-6; abundance: few; v_gene: TRBV7-3; len: 14; d_gene: -; CDR3nt: TGTGCCAGCAGCTCGAGCTCTGGGGCCAACGTCCTGACTTTC; CDR3aa: CASSSSSGANVLTF
j_gene: TRBJ2-3; abundance: many; v_gene: TRBV2; len: 15; d_gene: TRBD2; CDR3nt: TGTGCCAGCAGACAACTAGCGGGTATCACAGATACGCAGTATTTT; CDR3aa: CASRQLAGITDTQYF
j_gene: TRBJ2-5; abundance: -; v_gene: TRBV5-1; len: 14; d_gene: TRBD2; CDR3nt: TGCGCCAGCAGCTTGGAGAGTCTAGCGGGGACCCAGTACTTC; CDR3aa: CASSLESLAGTQYF
j_gene: TRBJ2-3; abundance: once; v_gene: TRBV30; len: 13; d_gene: TRBD2; CDR3nt: TGTGCCTGGAGTGTTCTAGCGGGAGATACGCAGTATTTT; CDR3aa: CAWSVLAGDTQYF
j_gene: TRBJ2-3; abundance: few; v_gene: TRBV2; len: 12; d_gene: -; CDR3nt: TGTGCCAGCAACCAAGTGGCAGATACGCAGTATTTT; CDR3aa: CASNQVADTQYF
j_gene: TRBJ2-7; abundance: -; v_gene: TRBV7-2; len: 15; d_gene: TRBD2; CDR3nt: TGTGCCAGCAGCCCCTCCGGGACTAGCTTTTACGAGCAGTACTTC; CDR3aa: CASSPSGTSFYEQYF
j_gene: TRBJ2-5; abundance: -; v_gene: TRBV10-3; len: 18; d_gene: TRBD1; CDR3nt: TGTGCCATCAGTGAGAGGGACAGGGGGCGCGGGTTGGGAGAGACCCAGTACTTC; CDR3aa: CAISERDRGRGLGETQYF
j_gene: TRBJ1-2; abundance: -; v_gene: TRBV5-1; len: 16; d_gene: TRBD1; CDR3nt: TGCGCCAGCAGCCGAGGACAGGGTGGGAGGTATGATGGCTACACCTTC; CDR3aa: CASSRGQGGRYDGYTF
j_gene: TRBJ1-2; abundance: -; v_gene: TRBV28; len: 13; d_gene: -; CDR3nt: TGTGCCAGCAGTCCTGCGGGGGGCTATGGCTACACCTTC; CDR3aa: CASSPAGGYGYTF
j_gene: TRBJ1-6; abundance: -; v_gene: TRBV27; len: 16; d_gene: TRBD1; CDR3nt: TGTGCCAGCAGTCCCTGGACAGGGGGCGGTAATTCACCCCTCCACTTT; CDR3aa: CASSPWTGGGNSPLHF
j_gene: TRBJ1-2; abundance: -; v_gene: TRBV7-9; len: 15; d_gene: -; CDR3nt: TGTGCCAGCAGCCGAGGGTCAGAAGGGGTATATGGCTACACCTTC; CDR3aa: CASSRGSEGVYGYTF